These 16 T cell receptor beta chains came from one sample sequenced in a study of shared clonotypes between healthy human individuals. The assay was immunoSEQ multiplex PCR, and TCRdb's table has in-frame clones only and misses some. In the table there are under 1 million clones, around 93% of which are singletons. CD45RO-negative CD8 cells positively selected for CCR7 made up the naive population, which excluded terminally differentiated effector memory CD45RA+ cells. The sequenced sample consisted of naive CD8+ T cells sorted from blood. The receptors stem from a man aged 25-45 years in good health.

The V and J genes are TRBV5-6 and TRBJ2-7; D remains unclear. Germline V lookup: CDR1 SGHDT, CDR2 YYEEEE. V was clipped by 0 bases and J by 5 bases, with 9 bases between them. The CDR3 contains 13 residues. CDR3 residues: CASSLGKIDEQYF. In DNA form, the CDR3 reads TGTGCCAGCAGCTTGGGGAAGATCGACGAGCAGTACTTC.

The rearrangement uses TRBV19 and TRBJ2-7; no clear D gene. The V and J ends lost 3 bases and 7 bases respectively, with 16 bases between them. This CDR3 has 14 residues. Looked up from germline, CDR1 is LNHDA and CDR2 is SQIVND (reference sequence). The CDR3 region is CASSIQSTHREQYF. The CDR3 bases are TGTGCCAGTAGTATTCAGTCCACCCACCGGGAGCAGTACTTC.

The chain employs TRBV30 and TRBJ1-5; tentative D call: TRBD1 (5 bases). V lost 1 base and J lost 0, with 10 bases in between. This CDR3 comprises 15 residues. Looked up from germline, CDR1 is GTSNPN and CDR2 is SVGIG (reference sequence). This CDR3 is CAWSEGAYSNQPQHF. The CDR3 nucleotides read TGTGCCTGGAGTGAAGGGGCTTATAGCAATCAGCCCCAGCATTTT.

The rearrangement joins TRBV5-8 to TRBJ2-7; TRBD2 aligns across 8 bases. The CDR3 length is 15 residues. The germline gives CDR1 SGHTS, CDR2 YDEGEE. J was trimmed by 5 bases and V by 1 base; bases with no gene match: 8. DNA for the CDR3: TGTGCCAGCAGCTTGAAGCGGGAGTCCGTCCACGAGCAGTACTTC. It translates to CASSLKRESVHEQYF.

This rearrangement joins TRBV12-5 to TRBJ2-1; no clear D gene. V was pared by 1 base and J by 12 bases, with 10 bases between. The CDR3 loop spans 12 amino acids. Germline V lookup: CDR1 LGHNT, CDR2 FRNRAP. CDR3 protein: CASGLAANMQFF. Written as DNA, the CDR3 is TGTGCTAGTGGTTTGGCTGCGAATATGCAGTTCTTC.

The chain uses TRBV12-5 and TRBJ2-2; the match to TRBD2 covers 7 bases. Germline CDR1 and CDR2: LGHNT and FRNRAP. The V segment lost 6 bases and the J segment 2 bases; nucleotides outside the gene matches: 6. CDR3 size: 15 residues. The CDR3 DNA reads TGTGCTAGTGGCACCCTAGCGGATAACACCGGGGAGCTGTTTTTT. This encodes CASGTLADNTGELFF.

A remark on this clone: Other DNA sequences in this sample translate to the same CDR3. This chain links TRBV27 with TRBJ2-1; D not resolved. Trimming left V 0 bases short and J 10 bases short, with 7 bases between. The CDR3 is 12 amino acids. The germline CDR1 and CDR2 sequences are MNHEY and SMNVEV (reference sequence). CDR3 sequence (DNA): TGTGCCAGCAGTTTATCGGGGAACGAGCAGTTCTTC. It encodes CASSLSGNEQFF.

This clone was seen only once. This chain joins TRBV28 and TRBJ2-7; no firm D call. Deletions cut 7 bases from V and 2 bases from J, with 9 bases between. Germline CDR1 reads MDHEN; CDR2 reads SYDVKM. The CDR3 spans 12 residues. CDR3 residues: CASTDTPYEQYF. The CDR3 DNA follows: TGTGCCAGCACTGACACCCCCTACGAGCAGTACTTC.

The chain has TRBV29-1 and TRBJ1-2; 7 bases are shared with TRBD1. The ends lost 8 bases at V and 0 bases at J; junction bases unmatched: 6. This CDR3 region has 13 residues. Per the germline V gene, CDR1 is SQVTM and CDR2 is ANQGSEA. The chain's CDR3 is CSLTQGPNYGYTF. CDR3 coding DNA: TGCAGCCTGACACAGGGGCCTAACTATGGCTACACCTTC.

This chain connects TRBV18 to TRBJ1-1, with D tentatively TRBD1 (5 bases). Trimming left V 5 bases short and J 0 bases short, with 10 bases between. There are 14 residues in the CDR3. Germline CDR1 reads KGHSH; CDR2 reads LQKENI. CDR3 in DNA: TGTGCCAGCTCAGCAGACAGCATGAACACTGAAGCTTTCTTT. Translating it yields CASSADSMNTEAFF.

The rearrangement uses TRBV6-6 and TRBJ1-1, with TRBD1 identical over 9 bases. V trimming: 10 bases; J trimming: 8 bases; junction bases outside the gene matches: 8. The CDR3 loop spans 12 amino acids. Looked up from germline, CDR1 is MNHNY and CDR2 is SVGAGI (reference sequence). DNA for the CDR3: TGTGCCACCAAAACAGGGGGCCGGGAAGCTTTCTTT. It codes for CATKTGGREAFF.

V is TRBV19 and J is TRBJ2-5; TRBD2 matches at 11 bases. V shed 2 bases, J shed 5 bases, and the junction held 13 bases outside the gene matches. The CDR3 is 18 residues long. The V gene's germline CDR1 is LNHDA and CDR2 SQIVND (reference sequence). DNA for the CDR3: TGTGCCAGTAGTATATCACTAGCGGGAGCTGGGGACCGGGAGACCCAGTACTTC. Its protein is CASSISLAGAGDRETQYF.

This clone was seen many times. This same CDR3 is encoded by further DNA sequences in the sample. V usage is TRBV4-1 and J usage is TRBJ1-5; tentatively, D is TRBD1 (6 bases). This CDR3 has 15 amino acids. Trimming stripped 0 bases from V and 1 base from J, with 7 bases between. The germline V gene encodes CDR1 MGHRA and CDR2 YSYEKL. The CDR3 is CASSQDQGSNQPQHF. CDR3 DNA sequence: TGCGCCAGCAGCCAAGATCAGGGGAGCAATCAGCCCCAGCATTTT.

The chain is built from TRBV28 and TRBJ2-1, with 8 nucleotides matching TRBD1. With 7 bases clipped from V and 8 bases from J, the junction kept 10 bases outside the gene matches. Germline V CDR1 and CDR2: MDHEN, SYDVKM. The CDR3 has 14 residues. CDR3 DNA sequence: TGTGCCAGCACCGCGGACAGGGTAACCGATGAGCAGTTCTTC. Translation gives CASTADRVTDEQFF. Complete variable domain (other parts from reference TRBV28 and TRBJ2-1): DVKVTQSSRYLVKRTGEKVFLECVQDMDHENMFWYRQDPGLGLRLIYFSYDVKMKEKGDIPEGYSVSREKKERFSLILESASTNQTSMYLCASTADRVTDEQFFGPGTRLTVL.

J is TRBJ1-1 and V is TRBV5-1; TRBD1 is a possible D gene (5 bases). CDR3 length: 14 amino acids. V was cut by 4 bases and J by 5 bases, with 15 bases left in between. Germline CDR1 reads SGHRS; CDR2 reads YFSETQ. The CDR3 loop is CASSAGLGGTEAFF. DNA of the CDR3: TGCGCCAGCAGCGCAGGGCTTGGAGGTACTGAAGCTTTCTTT.

The CDR3 nucleotides are TGTGCCAGCAATGCGGGTACCACCTACGAGCAGTACTTC. This sequence encodes CASNAGTTYEQYF. This chain connects TRBV2 to TRBJ2-7; D perhaps matches TRBD2 (5 bases). Trimming removed 7 bases from V and 2 bases from J, with 12 bases in between. CDR3 size: 13 residues. CDR1 and CDR2 (germline): SNHLY, FYNNEI.